This TCR beta chain came from a study of T-cell memory formation after mild COVID-19. The CDR3 consists of 14 residues. The V gene lost 3 bases and the J gene lost 0 bases, with 8 bases spanning the gap. Per the germline V gene, CDR1 is KGHDR and CDR2 is SFDVKD. The sample holds a few counts of this clonotype. The antigen remains unidentified. The study, taken as a whole, reports: CD4+ contracting clones lay mainly in CM and EM, CD8+ ones in EMRA.

TCRdb fed the 5' RACE reads into MiXCR, producing one record per CDR3 protein. The repertoire holds 300,000 to 400,000 distinct CDR3 sequences, around 28% seen once, with approximately 12% in the top ten. The TCR sequence derives from an adult woman who had mild COVID-19 (a few samples of this study predate the infection). Cell type and time point are not known. The chain combines TRBV24-1 with TRBJ2-7; D may be TRBD2 (5 bases). The specimen was PBMCs or a T cell subset sorted from them (not recorded which). The CDR3 DNA reads TGTGCCACCAGTGATCCGGGATCCTCCTACGAGCAGTACTTC. Protein: CATSDPGSSYEQYF.